A selection of T cell receptor beta chains follows, all from one sample in a study of shared clonotypes between healthy human individuals. Profiling relied on immunoSEQ multiplex PCR, and the TCRdb table lists in-frame clones only, not all of them. The repertoire includes around 1.9 million clones, more than 85% of them detected once, and around 1.7% sits in the top ten. The sequenced sample was naive CD8+ T cells from PBMCs. The source of these receptors is a young man in good health. Some clones in this sample may be carry-over from other donors' samples. CDR3s include the opening cysteine and the closing phenylalanine or tryptophan. D genes are given only for firm matches. A row's size may be missing; if present it is once, few, many or a size class.

clone_size	d_call	v_call	j_call	cdr3_nt	cdr3_aa
NA	TRBD2	TRBV7-2	TRBJ2-7	TGTGCCAGCAGTCGCCAGACTAGCGGACTCTCCTACGAGCAGTACTTC	CASSRQTSGLSYEQYF
NA	NA	TRBV30	TRBJ1-4	TGTGCCTGGAGTGTACAATCCCCTAGGGTTGGAGAAAAACTGTTTTTT	CAWSVQSPRVGEKLFF
NA	NA	TRBV20-1	TRBJ2-1	TGCAGTGCTAGGGTGCAGGGTGAGCAGTTCTTC	CSARVQGEQFF
NA	TRBD2	TRBV6-4	TRBJ2-7	TGTGCCAGCAGTGATGTGTCTAGCGGGAGGCCCCGCTACGAGCAGTACTTC	CASSDVSSGRPRYEQYF
NA	NA	TRBV7-2	TRBJ2-1	TGTGCCAGCAGCTTAGACAGGGTCAACAATGAGCAGTTCTTC	CASSLDRVNNEQFF
NA	NA	TRBV6-1	TRBJ2-7	TGTGCCAGCAGTGAAACCCTAAACCCAACCTACGAGCAGTACTTC	CASSETLNPTYEQYF
NA	TRBD2	TRBV27	TRBJ2-7	TGTGCCAGCACTTACGGAAGCGGGAGAGGGTACGAGCAGTACTTC	CASTYGSGRGYEQYF
NA	NA	TRBV4-1	TRBJ1-1	TGCGCCAGCAGCCCCGGCAGCGGGGGCCATACTGAAGCTTTCTTT	CASSPGSGGHTEAFF
NA	NA	TRBV28	TRBJ2-1	TGTGCCAGCAGTTCCTCTCTAGTGGTCCGCGAAGGGCAGTTCTTC	CASSSSLVVREGQFF
NA	NA	TRBV5-6	TRBJ2-1	TGTGCCAGCAGCTTGGGTCCGTCGAGCTCCTACAATGAGCAGTTCTTC	CASSLGPSSSYNEQFF
NA	NA	TRBV9	TRBJ1-2	TGTGCCAGCAGCCCCGGCGGGCGAGACTATGGCTACACCTTC	CASSPGGRDYGYTF
NA	NA	TRBV6-1	TRBJ2-3	TGTGCCAGCAGTGCTCTGACAACTATTTTGGAAGATACGCAGTATTTT	CASSALTTILEDTQYF
NA	TRBD2	TRBV29-1	TRBJ2-7	TGCAGCGTTGAAATCGTGAGCGGGAAGGTCTACGAGCAGTACTTC	CSVEIVSGKVYEQYF
NA	NA	TRBV28	TRBJ1-5	TGTGCCAGCAGTCGGATAAATCAGCCCCAGCATTTT	CASSRINQPQHF
few	NA	TRBV4-1	TRBJ1-1	TGCGCCAGCAGCCTAGGGGAGGCGAGGGAAGCTTTCTTT	CASSLGEAREAFF
NA	TRBD1	TRBV7-9	TRBJ1-2	TGTGCCAGCAGCACATTACAGGGGGCGGCCTCGGACGGCTACACCTTC	CASSTLQGAASDGYTF
NA	TRBD1	TRBV4-3	TRBJ2-5	TGCGCCAGCAGCCTCGGACAGGGCTTTTCAGAGACCCAGTACTTC	CASSLGQGFSETQYF
NA	TRBD2	TRBV28	TRBJ2-1	TGTGCCAGCAGTTTACCCCCCCCTAGCGGGAGGCTCGGTGAGCAGTTCTTC	CASSLPPPSGRLGEQFF
once	NA	TRBV7-6	TRBJ2-3	TGTGCCAGCAGCTCCAGGGCTGTTAGGCGCACAGATACGCAGTATTTT	CASSSRAVRRTDTQYF
NA	TRBD2	TRBV7-6	TRBJ2-1	TGTGCCAGCAGCTTTTTGTCACTAGCGGGACAAGAGCAGTTCTTC	CASSFLSLAGQEQFF
NA	TRBD1	TRBV9	TRBJ2-7	TGTGCCAGCAGCGCAGGACAGGGTTCCCACGAGCAGTACTTC	CASSAGQGSHEQYF
NA	NA	TRBV15	TRBJ1-1	TGTGCCACCAGCAGACCGGTCGAACACCCGAACACTGAAGCTTTCTTT	CATSRPVEHPNTEAFF
NA	TRBD1	TRBV27	TRBJ2-1	TGTGCCAGCAGCGCAAGGACAGGGGGCGGGTACAATGAGCAGTTCTTC	CASSARTGGGYNEQFF
NA	TRBD2	TRBV2	TRBJ2-1	TGTGCCAGCAGCTCCTCTCGGGGGCTAGCGGGAGGGAATGAGCAGTTCTTC	CASSSSRGLAGGNEQFF
NA	NA	TRBV9	TRBJ2-5	TGTGCCAGCAGTCGTAGCCCTGGCGGTAAAGAGACCCAGTACTTC	CASSRSPGGKETQYF
NA	TRBD1	TRBV10-2	TRBJ2-1	TGCGCCACCAAAACAGGGGGCCCCTACAATGAGCAGTTCTTC	CATKTGGPYNEQFF
NA	NA	TRBV7-9	TRBJ2-6	TGTGCCAGCAGCTTAGTATATCAGGAAAGCTCTGGGGCCAACGTCCTGACTTTC	CASSLVYQESSGANVLTF